A single sample is the source of the 26 T cell receptor beta chains below, sequenced in a study of blood T cells in healthy people across ages (dated by TCRdb to the mid-2010s). Receptor amplification or capture employed 5' RACE. The sequencing machine was an Illumina HiSeq 2500. A second roughly 6 to 12 cycle PCR used a sample-barcoded 5' primer and a J-beta primer mix. Using fastp trimming at Q25 and MiXCR clonotype assembly, TCRdb reanalyzed the public sequencing data and kept in-frame beta chains. Here each entry gathers all rows of one CDR3 protein and keeps the most common genes and DNA. In all, the sample holds roughly 1 million distinct CDR3 sequences, and under 30% of those were seen once. Of the sample, around 0.7% falls within the top ten clones. A further study also used this sample, focusing on T cells of mothers and their children.

The sequenced material came from blood. These TCRs come from a girl aged 2 to 9 in good health.

This clonotype was detected a few times. The rearrangement joins TRBV5-5 to TRBJ2-1; D is possibly TRBD2 (5 bases). The end of the DNA is better explained by TRBJ2-7, so the J call may be wrong. The CDR3 loop spans 13 amino acids. CDR1 is SGHKS and CDR2 is YYEKEE in the germline V gene (reference sequence). In DNA form, the CDR3 reads TGTGCCAGCAGCCTTCTAGCAAGGGTAGAGCAGTACTTC. Its translation: CASSLLARVEQYF.

Only a few counts were recorded for this clonotype. The chain joins TRBV7-9 to TRBJ2-5, with 10 bases matching TRBD2. The end of the DNA aligns better with TRBJ2-7, so the J call may be wrong. CDR1 and CDR2 (germline): SEHNR, FQNEAQ (reference sequence). The CDR3 extends over 16 amino acids. The CDR3: CASTEGTTSGVGEQYF. The DNA for the CDR3 is TGTGCCAGCACCGAAGGTACTACTAGCGGGGTGGGCGAGCAGTACTTC.

This rearrangement joins TRBV4-2 to TRBJ1-5, with D perhaps matching TRBD1 (6 bases). Trimming left V 2 bases short and J 9 bases short, with 20 bases between. CDR3 length: 16 residues. Per germline, CDR1 LGHNA and CDR2 YNFKEQ. The CDR3 sequence is CASSQTRTDQVWPQHF. The CDR3 DNA sequence: TGTGCCAGCAGCCAAACCCGGACAGACCAAGTTTGGCCCCAGCATTTT.

A few counts support this clonotype. The genes are TRBV7-2 and TRBJ2-1; TRBD2 agrees at 9 bases. The CDR3 totals 18 residues. CDR1 and CDR2 (germline): SGHTA, FQGNSA. The V and J ends lost 1 base and 8 bases, in that order; junction bases with no gene match: 15. CDR3 DNA: TGTGCCAGCAGCTTAGTCCCCCGCGGGGGGGCAGGATTCCATGAGCAGTTCTTC. Its protein product is CASSLVPRGGAGFHEQFF.

The rearrangement uses TRBV13 and TRBJ2-2, with 10 bases identical to TRBD2. This CDR3 has 14 residues. Germline CDR1 PRHDT, CDR2 FYEKMQ (reference sequence). The junction had 5 bases not matched to a gene; V was cut back by 6 bases and J by 7 bases. The CDR3 DNA reads TGTGCCAGCAGTTCTAGCGGGAGCATCGGGGAGCTGTTTTTT. The encoded protein is CASSSSGSIGELFF.

This clonotype was observed a few times. This chain joins TRBV7-2 and TRBJ2-5, with no clear D. The J call may not be correct, given that the DNA end is closer to TRBJ2-7. Per germline, CDR1 SGHTA and CDR2 FQGNSA. This CDR3 contains 13 residues. CDR3 residues: CASSPATGYEQYF. CDR3 DNA: TGTGCCAGCAGCCCGGCGACGGGCTACGAGCAGTACTTC.

The chain has TRBV7-9 and TRBJ1-1; D is unclear. V was pared by 4 bases and J by 0 bases, with 12 bases between. CDR1 is SEHNR, CDR2 FQNEAQ, per germline (reference sequence). This CDR3 has 15 residues. CDR3 loop: CASSSQSNMNTEAFF. CDR3 nucleotides: TGTGCCAGCAGCTCTCAATCTAATATGAACACTGAAGCTTTCTTT. Variable domain in full (rest from reference TRBV7-9 and TRBJ1-1): DTGVSQNPRHKITKRGQNVTFRCDPISEHNRLYWYRQTLGQGPEFLTYFQNEAQLEKSRLLSDRFSAERPKGSFSTLEIQRTEQGDSAMYLCASSSQSNMNTEAFFGQGTRLTVV.

This clonotype was seen a handful of times. The chain carries TRBV12-3 or TRBV12-4 and TRBJ2-1, with a weak D call TRBD1 (5 bases). Trimming cost V 0 bases and J 4 bases, with 10 bases left between them. The CDR3 length is 15 residues. CDR3: CASSLAGLQYNEQFF. The CDR3 DNA is TGTGCCAGCAGTTTAGCGGGGCTACAATACAATGAGCAGTTCTTC.

V gene TRBV28 combines with J gene TRBJ2-5; 14 bases align to TRBD2. CDR1 and CDR2 (germline): MDHEN, SYDVKM. With 5 bases clipped from V and 6 bases from J, the junction kept 17 bases outside the gene matches. The CDR3 loop spans 19 amino acids. CDR3 amino acids: CASSPGQRLAGGPLKTQYF. The CDR3 nucleotides read TGTGCCAGCAGTCCAGGGCAGCGACTAGCGGGAGGGCCACTGAAGACCCAGTACTTC.

A few counts support this clonotype. The rearrangement joins TRBV7-9 to TRBJ2-7; D ambiguous. V lost 4 bases, J lost 0 bases, and 13 bases lay in between. Germline values: CDR1 SEHNR, CDR2 FQNEAQ (reference sequence). The CDR3 extends over 15 amino acids. The CDR3: CASSSNLQPSYEQYF. The CDR3 nucleotides read TGTGCCAGCAGCTCAAACCTGCAACCCTCCTACGAGCAGTACTTC.

This clonotype was seen a few times. The chain joins TRBV7-2 to TRBJ2-5; TRBD1 matches at 7 bases. The germline V gene encodes CDR1 SGHTA and CDR2 FQGNSA. After removal of 0 bases from V and 5 bases from J, the junction contained 9 bases not matched to a gene. The CDR3 covers 16 residues. In nucleotides, the CDR3 is TGTGCCAGCAGCTTAGCAGAGACAGGGATGGGGGAGACCCAGTACTTC. Amino acids: CASSLAETGMGETQYF.

This chain links TRBV12-5 with TRBJ2-5; D could derive from TRBD1 or TRBD2 (5 bases each). The CDR3 is made up of 15 amino acids. V gave up 6 bases and J gave up 4 bases, with 18 bases separating them. Per the germline V gene, CDR1 is LGHNT and CDR2 is FRNRAP. CDR3 region: CASGSGQGSRETQYF. The CDR3 region has the DNA TGTGCTAGTGGCTCGGGGCAGGGCAGCCGAGAGACCCAGTACTTC. Complete variable domain (other parts from reference TRBV12-5 and TRBJ2-5): DARVTQTPRHKVTEMGQEVTMRCQPILGHNTVFWYRQTMMQGLELLAYFRNRAPLDDSGMPKDRFSAEMPDATLATLKIQPSEPRDSAVYFCASGSGQGSRETQYFGPGTRLLVL.

This chain links TRBV4-2 with TRBJ2-5, with 8 bases aligning to TRBD2. CDR3 length: 16 residues. Germline loops: CDR1 LGHNA, CDR2 YNFKEQ. V lost 1 base to trimming and J lost 3 bases; unmatched junction nucleotides: 7. CDR3 coding DNA: TGTGCCAGCAGCCAAGGAAGCGGGAGTTACGAAGAGACCCAGTACTTC. Residues: CASSQGSGSYEETQYF.

The chain links TRBV12-5 to TRBJ2-3; 7 bases are a match to TRBD1. This CDR3 comprises 15 residues. J gave up 5 bases and V 6 bases, and 11 bases lay outside the gene matches. Germline V gene lookup returns CDR1 LGHNT and CDR2 FRNRAP. The CDR3 coding sequence is TGTGCTAGTGGCCTGGACAGGCTCGATATAGATACGCAGTATTTT. This sequence encodes CASGLDRLDIDTQYF.

V and J are TRBV7-9 and TRBJ1-2; 8 nucleotides match TRBD1. The CDR3 runs 14 residues. Trimming at V came to 3 bases and at J to 7 bases, leaving 7 bases not matched to a gene. Germline V gene sequence: CDR1 SEHNR, CDR2 FQNEAQ (reference sequence). Here the CDR3 reads CASSFLGQGSGYTF. CDR3 in DNA: TGTGCCAGCAGCTTCCTAGGACAGGGCTCTGGCTACACCTTC.

The J gene is TRBJ2-5, the V gene TRBV7-2; D may be TRBD1 or TRBD2 (6 bases each). The CDR3 consists of 15 residues. Trimming shortened V by 3 bases and J by 11 bases, and 22 bases separated the two germline ends. CDR1 SGHTA and CDR2 FQGNSA come from the germline V gene. The CDR3 is CASSLDGGPVYEQYF. The CDR3 DNA sequence: TGTGCCAGCAGCTTGGACGGGGGCCCCGTCTACGAACAGTACTTC.

This clonotype was detected only a few times. The chain uses TRBV10-3 and TRBJ2-7, with 14 bases matching TRBD2. The J call may be faulty, since TRBJ2-1 better matches the DNA end. Germline V gene data show CDR1 as ENHRY and CDR2 as SYGVKD. The CDR3 extends over 15 amino acids. The CDR3 sequence is CAISSGTSGRVEQFF. The DNA of the CDR3 is TGTGCCATCAGTTCCGGGACTAGCGGGAGAGTTGAGCAGTTCTTC.

Only a few counts were recorded for this clonotype. Relative to the germline gene, one junction end is altered; a read error may explain this. The genes are TRBV4-3 and TRBJ2-6; D is perhaps TRBD2 (6 bases). This CDR3 spans 17 amino acids. The germline V gene encodes CDR1 LGHNA and CDR2 YSLEER. CDR3: CASSQYNGGLGANVLTF. The CDR3 region has the DNA TGCGCCAGCAGCCAATACAACGGGGGACTTGGGGCCAACGTTCTGACTTTC.

V usage is TRBV6-1 and J usage is TRBJ2-5; D gene uncertain. Looked up from germline, CDR1 is MNHNS and CDR2 is SASEGT. The CDR3 extends over 14 amino acids. Trimming pared 2 bases from V and 5 bases from J, leaving 12 bases between. CDR3 residues: CASSELTGGETQYF. The DNA for the CDR3 is TGTGCCAGCAGTGAATTAACCGGTGGGGAGACCCAGTACTTC.

The chain uses TRBV5-6 and TRBJ2-1, with TRBD2 identical over 7 bases. V trimming: 2 bases; J trimming: 4 bases; junction bases outside the gene matches: 3. This CDR3 is 14 amino acids long. Germline V gives CDR1 SGHDT, CDR2 YYEEEE. CDR3 DNA sequence: TGTGCCAGCAGCTTCGCGGGGGAATACAATGAGCAGTTCTTC. Translation gives CASSFAGEYNEQFF.

The chain links TRBV12-3 or TRBV12-4 to TRBJ1-2, with D possibly matching TRBD1 (5 bases). CDR3 length equals 15 residues. Trimming left V 1 base short and J 3 bases short, with 12 bases between. The CDR3 sequence is CASSLVGGEDYGYTF. The CDR3 DNA sequence: TGTGCCAGCAGTTTAGTTGGGGGAGAGGACTATGGCTACACCTTC.

There are a few counts of this clonotype. The chain joins TRBV12-3 or TRBV12-4 to TRBJ2-1, with 7 bases matching TRBD2. CDR3 size: 15 residues. V was clipped by 5 bases and J by 3 bases; unmatched bases: 7. CDR3 sequence: CASSRRDYIYNEQFF. The CDR3 DNA reads TGTGCCAGCAGTCGACGGGACTATATCTACAATGAGCAGTTCTTC.

The gene calls are TRBV5-1 and TRBJ2-1, with 8 bases fitting TRBD2. Germline CDR1 SGHRS, CDR2 YFSETQ. The trim removed 4 bases at V and 3 bases at J, leaving 6 bases unmatched. The CDR3 consists of 15 residues. CDR3 sequence reads: CASSEWTSSYNEQFF. Written as DNA, the CDR3 is TGCGCCAGCAGCGAATGGACTAGCAGCTACAATGAGCAGTTCTTC.

This chain joins TRBV4-2 and TRBJ2-1, with 10 bases fitting TRBD2. Germline-derived CDR1 and CDR2 are LGHNA and YNFKEQ. The CDR3 is 16 amino acids. V shed 1 base and J 6 bases; nucleotides not matched to a gene: 6. The CDR3 sequence is CASSQVSGRPGNEQFF. The CDR3 DNA reads as TGTGCCAGCAGCCAAGTTAGCGGGAGGCCGGGCAATGAGCAGTTCTTC.

This rearrangement joins TRBV28 to TRBJ2-1; unclear D gene. The J call may be incorrect, as the DNA end agrees better with TRBJ2-7. The CDR3 consists of 13 residues. Germline V gives CDR1 MDHEN, CDR2 SYDVKM. This CDR3 is CASSSGYTYEQYF. The CDR3 DNA is TGTGCCAGCAGTTCAGGATATACTTACGAGCAGTACTTC.

The V call is TRBV12-3 or TRBV12-4, the J call TRBJ2-7; the D gene is possibly TRBD1 (6 bases). This CDR3 is 13 amino acids long. V lost 3 bases and J lost 5, with 11 bases in between. CDR3 sequence reads: CASSFTGSHEQYF. The CDR3, as DNA: TGTGCCAGCAGTTTCACAGGGTCCCACGAGCAGTACTTC.